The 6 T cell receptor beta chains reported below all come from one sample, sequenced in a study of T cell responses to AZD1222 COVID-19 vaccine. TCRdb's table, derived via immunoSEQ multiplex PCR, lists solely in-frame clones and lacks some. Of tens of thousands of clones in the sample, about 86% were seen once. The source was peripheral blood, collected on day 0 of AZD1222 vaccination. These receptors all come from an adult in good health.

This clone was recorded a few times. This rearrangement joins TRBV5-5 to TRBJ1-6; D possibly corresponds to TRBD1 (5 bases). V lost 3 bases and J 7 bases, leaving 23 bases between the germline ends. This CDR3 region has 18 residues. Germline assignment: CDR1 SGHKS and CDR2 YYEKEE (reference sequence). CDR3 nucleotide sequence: TGTGCCAGCAGCTCGGACGCTTATTCCAGGGTAGGGAATTCACCCCTCCACTTT. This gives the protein CASSSDAYSRVGNSPLHF. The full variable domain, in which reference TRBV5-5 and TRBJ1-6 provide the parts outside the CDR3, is DAGVTQSPTHLIKTRGQQVTLRCSPISGHKSVSWYQQVLGQGPQFIFQYYEKEERGRGNFPDRFSARQFPNYSSELNVNALLLGDSALYLCASSSDAYSRVGNSPLHFGNGTRLTVT.

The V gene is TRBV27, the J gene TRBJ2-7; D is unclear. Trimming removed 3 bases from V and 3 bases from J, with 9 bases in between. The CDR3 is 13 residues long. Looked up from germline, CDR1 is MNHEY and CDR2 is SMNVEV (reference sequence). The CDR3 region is CASSLGGGYEQYF. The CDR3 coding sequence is TGTGCCAGCAGTTTGGGCGGCGGCTACGAGCAGTACTTC.

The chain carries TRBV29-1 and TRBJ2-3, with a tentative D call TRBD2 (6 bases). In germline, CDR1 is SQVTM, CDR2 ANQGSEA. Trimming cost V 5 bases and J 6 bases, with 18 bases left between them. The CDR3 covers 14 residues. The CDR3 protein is CSVLVKRAKDTQYF. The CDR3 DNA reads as TGCAGCGTTTTGGTTAAGCGGGCCAAGGATACGCAGTATTTT.

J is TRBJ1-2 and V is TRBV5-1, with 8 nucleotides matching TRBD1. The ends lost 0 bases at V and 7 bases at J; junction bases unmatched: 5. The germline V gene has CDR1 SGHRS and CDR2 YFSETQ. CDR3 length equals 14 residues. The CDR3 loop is CASSLDRGSGGYTF. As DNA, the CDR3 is TGCGCCAGCAGCTTGGACAGGGGGTCCGGTGGCTACACCTTC. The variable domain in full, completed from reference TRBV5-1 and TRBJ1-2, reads KAGVTQTPRYLIKTRGQQVTLSCSPISGHRSVSWYQQTPGQGLQFLFEYFSETQRNKGNFPGRFSGRQFSNSRSEMNVSTLELGDSALYLCASSLDRGSGGYTFGSGTRLTVV.

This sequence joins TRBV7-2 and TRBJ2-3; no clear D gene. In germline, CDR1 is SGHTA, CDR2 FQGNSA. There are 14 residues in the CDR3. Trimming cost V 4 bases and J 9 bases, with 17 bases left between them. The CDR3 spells CASSSPSNPTTQYF. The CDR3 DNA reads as TGTGCCAGCAGCTCGCCCTCAAACCCAACGACGCAGTATTTT.

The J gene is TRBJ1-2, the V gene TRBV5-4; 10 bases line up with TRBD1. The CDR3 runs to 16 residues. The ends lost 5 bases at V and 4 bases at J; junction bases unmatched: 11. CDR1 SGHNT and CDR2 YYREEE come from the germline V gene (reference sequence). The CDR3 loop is CASSLAGTGVGYGYTF. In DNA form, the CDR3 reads TGTGCCAGCAGTCTCGCCGGGACAGGGGTGGGCTATGGCTACACCTTC.